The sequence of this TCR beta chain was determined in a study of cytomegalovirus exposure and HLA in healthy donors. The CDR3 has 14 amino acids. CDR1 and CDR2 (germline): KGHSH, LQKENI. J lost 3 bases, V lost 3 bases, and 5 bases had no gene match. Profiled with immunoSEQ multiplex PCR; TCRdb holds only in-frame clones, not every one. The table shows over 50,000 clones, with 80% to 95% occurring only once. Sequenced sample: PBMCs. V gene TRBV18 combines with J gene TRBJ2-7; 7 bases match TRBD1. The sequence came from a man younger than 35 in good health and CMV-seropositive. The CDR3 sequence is CASSPGQSSYEQYF. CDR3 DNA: TGTGCCAGCTCACCGGGACAGTCTAGCTACGAGCAGTACTTC. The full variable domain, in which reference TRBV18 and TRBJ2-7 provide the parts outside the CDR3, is NAGVMQNPRHLVRRRGQEARLRCSPMKGHSHVYWYRQLPEEGLKFMVYLQKENIIDESGMPKERFSAEFPKEGPSILRIQQVVRGDSAAYFCASSPGQSSYEQYFGPGTRLTVT.